These 2 T cell receptor beta chains came from one sample sequenced in a study of blood T cell repertoires in COVID-19. Only in-frame clones appear in the TCRdb table, and some are missing; sequencing was by immunoSEQ multiplex PCR. The table records 250,000 or so clones, 84% of them present only once. Sequenced material: peripheral blood. Receptors originate from a woman aged 40 to 50 who had recovered from COVID-19.

Of note for this clone: At one boundary the junction diverges from the germline segment, which might be a read error. This chain links TRBV5-1 with TRBJ2-2, with 9 bases lining up with TRBD2. Germline V gene lookup returns CDR1 SGHRS and CDR2 YFSETQ. The length of the CDR3 is 16 residues. The CDR3 reads CARSFRGGAGGGELFF. The CDR3 DNA sequence: TGCGCCCGCAGCTTTCGCGGGGGGGCCGGTGGCGGGGAGCTGTTTTTT. Together with reference TRBV5-1 and TRBJ2-2, the CDR3 gives the full variable domain: KAGVTQTPRYLIKTRGQQVTLSCSPISGHRSVSWYQQTPGQGLQFLFEYFSETQRNKGNFPGRFSGRQFSNSRSEMNVSTLELGDSALYLCARSFRGGAGGGELFFGEGSRLTVL.

J is TRBJ2-2 and V is TRBV5-1, with D possibly being TRBD1 (5 bases). The CDR3 extends over 16 amino acids. The V gene's germline CDR1 is SGHRS and CDR2 YFSETQ. The germline V and J ends were trimmed by 1 base and 4 bases, with 14 bases remaining between them. CDR3 bases: TGCGCCAGCAGCTTGATTTCCAGGGTGGGCACCGGGGAGCTGTTTTTT. It specifies CASSLISRVGTGELFF.